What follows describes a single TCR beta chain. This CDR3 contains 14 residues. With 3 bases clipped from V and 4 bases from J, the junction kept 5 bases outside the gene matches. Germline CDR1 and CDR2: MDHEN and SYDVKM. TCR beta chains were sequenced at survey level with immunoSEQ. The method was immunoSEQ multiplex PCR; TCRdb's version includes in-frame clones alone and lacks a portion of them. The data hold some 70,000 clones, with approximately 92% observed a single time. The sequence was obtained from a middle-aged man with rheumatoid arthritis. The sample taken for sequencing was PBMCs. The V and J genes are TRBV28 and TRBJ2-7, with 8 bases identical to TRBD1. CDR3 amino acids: CASSLAGQVYEQYF. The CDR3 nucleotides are TGTGCCAGCAGTTTGGCGGGACAGGTTTACGAGCAGTACTTC.